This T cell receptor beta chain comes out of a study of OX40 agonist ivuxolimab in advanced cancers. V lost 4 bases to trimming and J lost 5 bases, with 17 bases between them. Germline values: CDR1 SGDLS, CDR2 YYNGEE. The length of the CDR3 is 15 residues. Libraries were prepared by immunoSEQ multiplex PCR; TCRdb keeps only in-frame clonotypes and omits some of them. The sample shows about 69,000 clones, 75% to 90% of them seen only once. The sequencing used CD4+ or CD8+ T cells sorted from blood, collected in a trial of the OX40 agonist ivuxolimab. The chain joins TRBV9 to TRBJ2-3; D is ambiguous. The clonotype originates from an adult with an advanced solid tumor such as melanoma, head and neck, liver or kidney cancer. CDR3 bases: TGTGCCAGCAGCCCCGAAGGTAGGGCGGTAGATACGCAGTATTTT. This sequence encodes CASSPEGRAVDTQYF.